This T cell receptor (beta chain) was identified during a study of shared clonotypes between healthy human individuals. Sequencing used immunoSEQ multiplex PCR; TCRdb keeps in-frame clones, though not all of them. The table lists hundreds of thousands of clones, more than 95% of them singletons. As defined, naive CD8 cells were CD45RO-negative and positively selected for CCR7, with terminally differentiated effector memory CD45RA+ cells excluded. Deletions cut 3 bases from V and 5 bases from J, with 12 bases between. Germline V lookup: CDR1 SGDLS, CDR2 YYNGEE. The CDR3 contains 14 residues. The gene calls are TRBV9 and TRBJ2-1; D call uncertain. This clonotype originated in a young man in good health. Sequenced: naive CD8+ T cells sorted from blood. The CDR3 coding sequence is TGTGCCAGCAGCGCTAGTATTCGGGACAATGAGCAGTTCTTC. This sequence encodes CASSASIRDNEQFF.